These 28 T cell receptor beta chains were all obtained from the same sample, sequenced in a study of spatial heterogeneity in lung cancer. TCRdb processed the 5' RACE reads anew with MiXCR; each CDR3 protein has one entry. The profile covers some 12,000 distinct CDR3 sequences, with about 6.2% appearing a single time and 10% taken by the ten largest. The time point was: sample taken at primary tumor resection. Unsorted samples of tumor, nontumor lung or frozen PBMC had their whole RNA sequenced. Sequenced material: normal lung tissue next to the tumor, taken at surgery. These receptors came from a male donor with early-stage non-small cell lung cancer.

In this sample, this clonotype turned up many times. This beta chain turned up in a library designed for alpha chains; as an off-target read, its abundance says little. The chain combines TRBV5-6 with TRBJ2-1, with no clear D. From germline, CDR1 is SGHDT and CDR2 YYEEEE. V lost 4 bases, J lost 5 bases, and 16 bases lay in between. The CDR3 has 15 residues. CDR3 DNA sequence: TGTGCCAGCAGCCCCATTTCTCAGGAGAACAATGAGCAGTTCTTC. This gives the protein CASSPISQENNEQFF.

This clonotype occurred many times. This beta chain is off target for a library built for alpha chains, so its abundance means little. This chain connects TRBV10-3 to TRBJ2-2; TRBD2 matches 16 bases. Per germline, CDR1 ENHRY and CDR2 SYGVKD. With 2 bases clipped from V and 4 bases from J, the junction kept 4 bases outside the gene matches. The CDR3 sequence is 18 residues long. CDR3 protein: CAISELGLAGGSTGELFF. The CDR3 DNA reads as TGTGCCATCAGTGAGCTGGGACTAGCGGGAGGGTCCACCGGGGAGCTGTTTTTT.

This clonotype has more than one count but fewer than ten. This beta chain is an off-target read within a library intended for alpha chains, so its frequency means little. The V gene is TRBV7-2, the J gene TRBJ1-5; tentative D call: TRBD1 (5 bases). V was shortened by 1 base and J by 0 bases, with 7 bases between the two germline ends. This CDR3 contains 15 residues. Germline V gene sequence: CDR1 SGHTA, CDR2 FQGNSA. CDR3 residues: CASSLGQISNQPQHF. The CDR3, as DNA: TGTGCCAGCAGCTTAGGACAGATTAGCAATCAGCCCCAGCATTTT.

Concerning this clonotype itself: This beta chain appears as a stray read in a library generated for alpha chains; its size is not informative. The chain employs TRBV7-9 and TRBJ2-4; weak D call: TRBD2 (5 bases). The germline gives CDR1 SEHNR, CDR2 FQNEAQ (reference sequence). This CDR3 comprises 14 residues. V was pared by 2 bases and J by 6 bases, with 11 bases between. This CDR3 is CASSLTGVRNIQYF. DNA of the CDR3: TGTGCCAGCAGCTTAACCGGGGTTAGAAACATTCAGTACTTC.

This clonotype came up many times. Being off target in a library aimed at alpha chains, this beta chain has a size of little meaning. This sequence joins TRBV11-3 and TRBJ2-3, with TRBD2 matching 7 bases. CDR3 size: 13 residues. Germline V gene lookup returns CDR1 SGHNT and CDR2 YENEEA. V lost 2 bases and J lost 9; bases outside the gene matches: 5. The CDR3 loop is CASSLRLRGTQYF. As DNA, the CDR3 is TGTGCCAGCAGCTTAAGATTGCGGGGGACGCAGTATTTT.

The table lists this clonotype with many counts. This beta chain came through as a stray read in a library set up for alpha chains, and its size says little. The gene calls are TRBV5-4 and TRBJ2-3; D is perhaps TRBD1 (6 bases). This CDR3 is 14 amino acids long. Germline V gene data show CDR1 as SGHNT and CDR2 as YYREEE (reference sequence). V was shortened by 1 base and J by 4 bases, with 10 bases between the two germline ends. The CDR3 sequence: CASSLTGLADTQYF. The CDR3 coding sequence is TGTGCCAGCAGCTTGACAGGGTTGGCAGATACGCAGTATTTT.

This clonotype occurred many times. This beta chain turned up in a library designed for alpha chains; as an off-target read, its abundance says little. The CDR3 DNA follows: TGCGCCAGCAGCCAGAGCGGGAGTGAGACCCAGTACTTC. Amino acid sequence: CASSQSGSETQYF. The V gene is TRBV5-1, the J gene TRBJ2-5; 8 bases match TRBD2. J was trimmed by 5 bases and V by 4 bases; bases with no gene match: 4. The CDR3 has 13 amino acids. In germline, CDR1 is SGHRS, CDR2 YFSETQ.

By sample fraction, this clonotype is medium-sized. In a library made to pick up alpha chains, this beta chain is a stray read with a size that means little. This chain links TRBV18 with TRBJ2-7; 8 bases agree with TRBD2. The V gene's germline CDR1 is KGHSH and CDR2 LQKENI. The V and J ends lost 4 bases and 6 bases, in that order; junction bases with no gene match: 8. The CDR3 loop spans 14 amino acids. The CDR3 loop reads CASSLSRGTSEQYF. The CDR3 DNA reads TGTGCCAGCTCACTATCGCGCGGGACTAGCGAGCAGTACTTC.

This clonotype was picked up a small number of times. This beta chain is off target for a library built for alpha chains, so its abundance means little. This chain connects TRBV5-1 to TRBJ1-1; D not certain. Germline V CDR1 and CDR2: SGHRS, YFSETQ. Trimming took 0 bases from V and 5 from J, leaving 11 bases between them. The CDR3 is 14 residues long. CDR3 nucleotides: TGCGCCAGCAGCTTGGGATTCGACCGAACTGAAGCTTTCTTT. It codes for CASSLGFDRTEAFF. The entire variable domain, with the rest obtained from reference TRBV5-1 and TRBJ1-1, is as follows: KAGVTQTPRYLIKTRGQQVTLSCSPISGHRSVSWYQQTPGQGLQFLFEYFSETQRNKGNFPGRFSGRQFSNSRSEMNVSTLELGDSALYLCASSLGFDRTEAFFGQGTRLTVV.

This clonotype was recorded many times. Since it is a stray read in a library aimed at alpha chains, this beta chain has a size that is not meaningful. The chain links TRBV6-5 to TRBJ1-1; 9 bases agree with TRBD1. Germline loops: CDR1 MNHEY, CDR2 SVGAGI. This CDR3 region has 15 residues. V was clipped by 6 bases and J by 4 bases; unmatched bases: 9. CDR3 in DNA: TGTGCCAGCAGGACCCTGACAGGGGGTGTCACTGAAGCTTTCTTT. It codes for CASRTLTGGVTEAFF.

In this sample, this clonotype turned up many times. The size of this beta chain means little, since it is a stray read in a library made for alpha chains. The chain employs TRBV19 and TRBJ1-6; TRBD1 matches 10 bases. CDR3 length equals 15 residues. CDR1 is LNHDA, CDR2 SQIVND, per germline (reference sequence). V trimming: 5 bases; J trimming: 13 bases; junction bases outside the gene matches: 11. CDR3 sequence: CASSPLTGGTPPLHF. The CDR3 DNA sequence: TGTGCCAGTAGTCCCCTGACAGGGGGCACCCCCCCCCTCCACTTT.

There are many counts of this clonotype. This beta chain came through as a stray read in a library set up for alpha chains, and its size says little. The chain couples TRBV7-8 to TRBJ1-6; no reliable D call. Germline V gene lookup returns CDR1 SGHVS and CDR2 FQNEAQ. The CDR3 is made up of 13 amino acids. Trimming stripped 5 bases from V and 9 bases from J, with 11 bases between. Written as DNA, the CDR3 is TGTGCCAGCAGCGATGGTCGAGGTTCACCCCTCCACTTT. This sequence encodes CASSDGRGSPLHF.

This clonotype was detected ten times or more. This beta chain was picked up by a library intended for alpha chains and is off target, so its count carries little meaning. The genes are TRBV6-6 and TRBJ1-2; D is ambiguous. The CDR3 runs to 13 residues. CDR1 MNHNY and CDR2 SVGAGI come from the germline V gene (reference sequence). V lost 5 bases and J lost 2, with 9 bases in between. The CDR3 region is CASSLDPNYGYTF. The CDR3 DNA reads TGTGCCAGCAGTCTCGACCCCAACTATGGCTACACCTTC.

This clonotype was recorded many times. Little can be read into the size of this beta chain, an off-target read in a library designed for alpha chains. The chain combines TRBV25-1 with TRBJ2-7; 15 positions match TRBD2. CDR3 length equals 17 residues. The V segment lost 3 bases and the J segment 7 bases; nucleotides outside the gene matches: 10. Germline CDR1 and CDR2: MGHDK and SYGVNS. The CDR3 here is CASSDPGLAGGLREQYF. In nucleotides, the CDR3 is TGTGCCAGCAGTGACCCGGGACTAGCGGGAGGTCTAAGAGAGCAGTACTTC.

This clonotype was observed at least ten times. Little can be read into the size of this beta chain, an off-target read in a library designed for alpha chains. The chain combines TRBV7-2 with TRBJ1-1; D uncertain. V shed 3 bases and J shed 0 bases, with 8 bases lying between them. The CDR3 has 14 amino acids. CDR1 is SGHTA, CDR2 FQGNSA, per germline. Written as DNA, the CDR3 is TGTGCCAGCAGCTTCGGTAGAATGAACACTGAAGCTTTCTTT. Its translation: CASSFGRMNTEAFF.

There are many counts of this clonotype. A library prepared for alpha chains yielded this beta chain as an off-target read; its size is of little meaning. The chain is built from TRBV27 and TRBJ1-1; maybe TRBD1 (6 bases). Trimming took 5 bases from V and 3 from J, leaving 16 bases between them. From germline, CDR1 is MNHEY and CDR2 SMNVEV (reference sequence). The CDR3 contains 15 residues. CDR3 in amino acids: CASSRTRGAYTEAFF. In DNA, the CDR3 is TGTGCCAGCAGTCGAACGAGGGGGGCATACACTGAAGCTTTCTTT.

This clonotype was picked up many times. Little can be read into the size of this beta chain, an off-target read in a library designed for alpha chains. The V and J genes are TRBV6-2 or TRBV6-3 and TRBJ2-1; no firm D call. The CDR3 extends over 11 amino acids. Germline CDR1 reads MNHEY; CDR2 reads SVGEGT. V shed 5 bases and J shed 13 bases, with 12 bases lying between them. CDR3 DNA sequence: TGTGCCAGCAGTCCTCTCATGGTACAGTTCTTC. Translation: CASSPLMVQFF.

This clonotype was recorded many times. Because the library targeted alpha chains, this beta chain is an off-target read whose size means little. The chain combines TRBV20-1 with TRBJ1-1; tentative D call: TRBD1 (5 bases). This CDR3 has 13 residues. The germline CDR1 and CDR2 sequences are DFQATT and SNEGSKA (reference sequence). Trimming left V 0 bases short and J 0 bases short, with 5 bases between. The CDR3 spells CSAREDMNTEAFF. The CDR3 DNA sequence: TGCAGTGCTAGAGAGGACATGAACACTGAAGCTTTCTTT.

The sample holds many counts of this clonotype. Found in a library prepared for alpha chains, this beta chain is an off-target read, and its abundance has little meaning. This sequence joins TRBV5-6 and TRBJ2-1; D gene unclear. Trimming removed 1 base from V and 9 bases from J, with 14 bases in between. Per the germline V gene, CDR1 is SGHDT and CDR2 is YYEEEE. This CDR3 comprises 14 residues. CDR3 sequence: CASSLHFGQGEQFF. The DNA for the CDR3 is TGTGCCAGCAGCTTGCATTTTGGGCAAGGTGAGCAGTTCTTC.

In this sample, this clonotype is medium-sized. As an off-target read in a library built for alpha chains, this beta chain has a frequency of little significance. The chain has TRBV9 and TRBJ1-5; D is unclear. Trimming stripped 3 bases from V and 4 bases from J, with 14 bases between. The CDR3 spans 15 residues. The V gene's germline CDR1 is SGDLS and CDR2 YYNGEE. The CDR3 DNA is TGTGCCAGCAGCGCGACGGACGGACCTAATCAGCCCCAGCATTTT. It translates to CASSATDGPNQPQHF.

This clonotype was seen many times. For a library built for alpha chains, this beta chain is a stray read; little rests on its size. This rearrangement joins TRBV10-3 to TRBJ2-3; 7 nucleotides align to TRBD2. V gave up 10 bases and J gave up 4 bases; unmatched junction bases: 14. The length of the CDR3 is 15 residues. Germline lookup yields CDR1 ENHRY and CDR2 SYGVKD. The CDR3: CATRSTSAVADTQYF. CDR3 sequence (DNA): TGTGCCACAAGGTCTACTAGCGCAGTTGCAGATACGCAGTATTTT.

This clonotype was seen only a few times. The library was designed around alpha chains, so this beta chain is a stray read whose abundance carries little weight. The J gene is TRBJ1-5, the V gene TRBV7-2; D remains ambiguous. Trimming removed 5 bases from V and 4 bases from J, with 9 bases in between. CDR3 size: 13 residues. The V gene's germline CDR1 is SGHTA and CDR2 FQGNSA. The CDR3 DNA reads TGTGCCAGCAGCCGTGGGTTTAATCAGCCCCAGCATTTT. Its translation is CASSRGFNQPQHF.

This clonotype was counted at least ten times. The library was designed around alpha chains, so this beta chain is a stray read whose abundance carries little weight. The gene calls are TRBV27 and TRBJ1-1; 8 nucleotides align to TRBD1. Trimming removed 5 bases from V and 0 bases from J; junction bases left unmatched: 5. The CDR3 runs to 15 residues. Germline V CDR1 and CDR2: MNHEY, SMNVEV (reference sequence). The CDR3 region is CASSPHRGLNTEAFF. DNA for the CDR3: TGTGCCAGCAGTCCCCACAGGGGGTTGAACACTGAAGCTTTCTTT.

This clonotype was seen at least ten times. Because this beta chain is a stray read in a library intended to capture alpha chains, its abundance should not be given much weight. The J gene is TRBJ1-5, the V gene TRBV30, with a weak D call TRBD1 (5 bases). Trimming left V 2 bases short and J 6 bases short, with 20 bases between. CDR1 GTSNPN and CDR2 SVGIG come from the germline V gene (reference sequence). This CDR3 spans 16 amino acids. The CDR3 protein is CAWSMQGPLTAQPQHF. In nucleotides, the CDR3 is TGTGCCTGGAGTATGCAGGGCCCCTTGACGGCTCAGCCCCAGCATTTT.

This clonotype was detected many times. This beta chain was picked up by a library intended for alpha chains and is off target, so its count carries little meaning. The CDR3 is CTTKSGFDEQFF. The CDR3 region has the DNA TGCACCACGAAGTCAGGGTTCGATGAGCAGTTCTTC. The V gene is TRBV29-1, the J gene TRBJ2-1; tentatively, D is TRBD1 (5 bases). Germline loops: CDR1 SQVTM, CDR2 ANQGSEA. This CDR3 contains 12 residues.

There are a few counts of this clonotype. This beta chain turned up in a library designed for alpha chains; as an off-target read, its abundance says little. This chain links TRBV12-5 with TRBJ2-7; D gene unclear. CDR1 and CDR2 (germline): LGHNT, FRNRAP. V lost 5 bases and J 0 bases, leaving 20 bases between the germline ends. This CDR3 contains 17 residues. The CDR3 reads CASGPPPTGPSSYEQYF. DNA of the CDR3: TGTGCTAGTGGTCCACCTCCTACGGGCCCGAGCTCCTACGAGCAGTACTTC.

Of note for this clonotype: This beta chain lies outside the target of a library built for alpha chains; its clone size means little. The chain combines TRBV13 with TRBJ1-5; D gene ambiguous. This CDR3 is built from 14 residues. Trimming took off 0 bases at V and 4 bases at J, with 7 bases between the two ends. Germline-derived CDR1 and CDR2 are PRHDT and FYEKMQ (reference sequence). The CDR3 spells CASSLGLTNQPQHF. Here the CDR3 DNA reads TGTGCCAGCAGCTTAGGGCTGACAAATCAGCCCCAGCATTTT.

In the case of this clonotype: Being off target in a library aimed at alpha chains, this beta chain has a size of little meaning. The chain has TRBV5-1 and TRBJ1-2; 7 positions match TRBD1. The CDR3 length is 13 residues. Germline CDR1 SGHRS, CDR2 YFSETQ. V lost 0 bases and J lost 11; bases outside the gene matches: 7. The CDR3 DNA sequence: TGCGCCAGCAGCTTGGCCGGGGACAGCCTGTACACCTTC. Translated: CASSLAGDSLYTF.